This TCR beta chain was sequenced during a study of molecular identifiers for immune sequencing clone quantification (dated by TCRdb to the late 2010s). With respect to the entire study: For a replicate experiment, RNA from 20,000 or 100,000 naive CD8 T cells was divided into five aliquots, of which four were sequenced. This methods study used CD8 T cells to benchmark TCR RNA copy counting and molecular-identifier clustering-based TCR repertoire sequencing (MIDCIRS). Overall study results and their limits: When barcode sub-clustering was omitted, TCR diversity was inflated by chimeric consensus sequences, with chimeras reaching as high as 47%. In CMV-specific effector cells, clones with more than 20 RNA copies contained over 97% of molecules, whereas in naive cells such clones contained under 1% of molecules. Highly expanded clone sizes could be underestimated if identical TCR molecules share a barcode. Modeling gave about 3.2 recovered TCR RNA copies per cell versus around 9.9 by digital PCR, implying approximately 30% capture efficiency. Even against a background of 800,000 to 1,000,000 naive CD8 T cells, spiked-in Jurkat TCR RNA amounting to a single cell's worth was reported to be detectable. The naive libraries included spiked-in Jurkat TCR RNA (about ten copies' worth), and this RNA is not part of the donor repertoire.

This clonotype was observed many times. The target of this receptor is not known. Within one base of it there is no much larger clone, and no base qualities were kept. The library was obtained by PCR. Instrument used: NextSeq 500. Bulk TCR libraries were prepared as previously described, using TCR primers listed in Table S5. Total RNA was purified with the Qiagen AllPrep DNA/RNA kit. Reads from multiple sequencing runs of the same library were pooled before analysis. Per the original workflow: Only reads with exact TCR constant sequence were kept, trimmed to 150 nt, and grouped by their 12-nt molecular barcodes. Reads in each barcode group were sub-clustered using a 15% Levenshtein threshold, and a quality-weighted consensus sequence was built for each RNA molecule. Non-functional sequences were discarded, and so were lower-count sequences lying one edit away from another sequence. Based on a fit of two negative binomial distributions, barcode sub-clusters having less than 20% of the maximum read count were discarded. In-frame beta chains were kept once TCRdb had trimmed the public reads at Q25 with fastp and called clones with MiXCR. Every entry covers one CDR3 protein and lists the most common genes and DNA from its rows. These V and J calls are TCRdb output, not the study's own analysis. For this sample there are a few hundred thousand distinct CDR3 sequences; roughly 24% appear just once. The ten largest clones take up under 0.8% of the sample.

Libraries of naive CD8 T cells were generated from roughly 21,000 to 960,000 sorted cells, with 10%, 30% or 50% of the purified RNA used. Naive CD8 T cells were FACS-sorted as CD8+CD4-CCR7+CD45RA+ on a BD FACSAria II into RLT Plus buffer. Detection sensitivity was tested by spiking Jurkat RNA equal to some 11 TCR copies' worth into samples containing roughly 19,000-1,000,000 naive CD8 T cells. CD8 T cells were enriched with RosetteSep CD8+ T Cell Enrichment Cocktail and Ficoll-Paque, followed by ACK red cell lysis. Sequences SEHNR (CDR1) and FQNEAQ (CDR2) are obtained from the germline V gene (reference sequence). V lost 2 bases and J lost 3 bases; the stretch between them is 13 bases long. The CDR3 contains 15 residues, cysteine and phenylalanine counted. The only DNA kept is the CDR3, 45 bases in frame from the first base.

Source material: naive CD8+ T cells from blood, with Jurkat cell RNA spiked in. The cell subset or site label, read with the paper, signifies: FACS-sorted CD8+CD4-CCR7+CD45RA+ naive T cells. The chain links TRBV7-9 with TRBJ1-1; no confident D gene assignment can be made. The clonotype was recovered from a human donor in good health. Some libraries in this study had Jurkat cell RNA spiked in. Read as DNA, the sequence is TGTGCCAGCAGCTTATTGGCGGGGTCGGACACTGAAGCTTTCTTT. This sequence encodes CASSLLAGSDTEAFF.